This T cell receptor beta chain was profiled in a study of blood T cell repertoires in COVID-19. Study background: Samples of COVID-19 (acute and convalescent) were obtained from the United States, Italy and Spain. Sample material is recorded as cDNA or gDNA derived from T cells, B-cell-depleted T cells, or PBMCs.

Per the study methods: Reference gene primer amplification in the assay estimated nucleated cell counts. Some clones are missing from TCRdb's copy, which holds only in-frame ones; the method was immunoSEQ multiplex PCR. That table is the source of V, J and clone size, and D and trimming were worked out from the DNA. Of 74,000 or so clones in the sample, about 90% were seen once. The CDR3 spans 13 residues. Trimming took 4 bases from V and 6 from J; bases not matched to a gene: 5. Germline V gene lookup returns CDR1 MGHRA and CDR2 YSYEKL. The source of this sequence is a human donor in a cohort sampled during active COVID-19. The J gene is TRBJ2-7, the V gene TRBV4-1; the match to TRBD1 covers 8 bases. Sequencing was carried out using peripheral blood. CDR3 DNA sequence: TGCGCCAGCAGCCCAGCAGGGGGCACCGAGCAGTACTTC. It translates to CASSPAGGTEQYF.